Below, 28 T cell receptor beta chains from the same sample are listed, as sequenced in a study of cytomegalovirus exposure and HLA in healthy donors. With 60 Vbeta and 13 Jbeta primers, the PCR was carried out. TCRdb's copy holds only in-frame clones and misses some; the assay was immunoSEQ multiplex PCR. The table has more than 85,000 clones, roughly 78% seen once. Material: PBMCs. Receptors were obtained from a woman under 40 in good health and CMV-seronegative.

CDR3 protein: CASSFDRSSGNTIYF. The DNA of the CDR3 is TGTGCCAGCAGCTTTGACCGGAGCTCTGGAAACACCATATATTTT. The chain employs TRBV5-4 and TRBJ1-3; the D is unclear. The CDR3 sequence is 15 residues long. V shed 2 bases and J shed 0 bases, with 9 bases lying between them. CDR1 is SGHNT and CDR2 is YYREEE in the germline V gene (reference sequence).

The CDR3 DNA reads as TGTGCCAGCAGTTCCTTACCAACTGGACTCACTGAAGCTTTCTTT. Translated: CASSSLPTGLTEAFF. V gene TRBV6-5 combines with J gene TRBJ1-1; D ambiguous. CDR3 length: 15 residues. From germline, CDR1 is MNHEY and CDR2 SVGAGI. The germline V and J ends were trimmed by 4 bases and 4 bases, with 16 bases remaining between them.

This chain links TRBV7-9 with TRBJ2-3, with D perhaps matching TRBD1 (5 bases). The CDR3 runs 15 residues. Germline-derived CDR1 and CDR2 are SEHNR and FQNEAQ (reference sequence). V shed 4 bases and J shed 4 bases, with 15 bases lying between them. The CDR3 bases are TGTGCCAGCAGCTACGCTAGGGGCCAATCAGATACGCAGTATTTT. As protein: CASSYARGQSDTQYF.

The CDR3 DNA is TGTGCCACCAGCCGGGAGGGGGCCCAGGAGGAGCAGTACTTC. Its protein is CATSREGAQEEQYF. This chain uses TRBV15 with TRBJ2-7; possible D gene TRBD2, 8 bases. The V end was cut by 5 bases, the J end by 7 bases, with 18 bases between. CDR1 LNHNV and CDR2 YYDKDF come from the germline V gene (reference sequence). The CDR3 runs to 14 residues.

The chain joins TRBV4-2 to TRBJ2-2; 10 nucleotides align to TRBD1. Per the germline V gene, CDR1 is LGHNA and CDR2 is YNFKEQ. J gave up 1 base and V 4 bases, and 0 bases lay outside the gene matches. The CDR3 is 15 residues long. DNA of the CDR3: TGTGCCAGCAGCCGGGACAGGGGGAACACCGGGGAGCTGTTTTTT. Translating gives CASSRDRGNTGELFF.

With regard to this clone: Other DNA sequences in this sample translate to the same CDR3. J is TRBJ2-2 and V is TRBV30; D unresolved. The CDR3 is made up of 12 amino acids. Germline CDR1 and CDR2: GTSNPN and SVGIG (reference sequence). The V end was cut by 3 bases, the J end by 1 base, with 3 bases between. CDR3 region: CAWSLNTGELFF. The CDR3 nucleotides read TGTGCCTGGAGCCTGAACACCGGGGAGCTGTTTTTT. Full variable domain (missing parts from reference TRBV30 and TRBJ2-2): SQTIHQWPATLVQPVGSPLSLECTVEGTSNPNLYWYRQAAGRGLQLLFYSVGIGQISSEVPQNLSASRPQDRQFILSSKKLLLSDSGFYLCAWSLNTGELFFGEGSRLTVL.

About this clone: Different DNA sequences within this sample yield the same CDR3. The chain couples TRBV6-4 to TRBJ2-3; 8 nucleotides align to TRBD1. The length of the CDR3 is 15 residues. The ends lost 0 bases at V and 4 bases at J; junction bases unmatched: 3. From germline, CDR1 is MRHNA and CDR2 SNTAGT. CDR3 loop: CASSDSAGGPDTQYF. The DNA for the CDR3 is TGTGCCAGCAGTGACTCGGCAGGGGGCCCAGATACGCAGTATTTT.

The CDR3 DNA reads TGTGCCAGCAGTGAACACAACACAGATACGCAGTATTTT. As protein: CASSEHNTDTQYF. The gene calls are TRBV2 and TRBJ2-3; D gene ambiguous. This CDR3 has 13 residues. Trimming cost V 2 bases and J 2 bases, with 5 bases left between them. In germline, CDR1 is SNHLY, CDR2 FYNNEI.

The J gene is TRBJ2-7, the V gene TRBV5-1; 12 nucleotides agree with TRBD2. Unmatched junction bases numbered 2, after V lost 4 bases and J lost 3 bases. The CDR3 contains 14 residues. Germline CDR1 SGHRS, CDR2 YFSETQ. The CDR3: CASSRTSGIYEQYF. For the CDR3, the DNA is TGCGCCAGCAGCAGGACTAGCGGGATCTACGAGCAGTACTTC. Based on the CDR3 plus reference TRBV5-1 and TRBJ2-7, the full variable domain is KAGVTQTPRYLIKTRGQQVTLSCSPISGHRSVSWYQQTPGQGLQFLFEYFSETQRNKGNFPGRFSGRQFSNSRSEMNVSTLELGDSALYLCASSRTSGIYEQYFGPGTRLTVT.

The V gene is TRBV7-2, the J gene TRBJ2-7; perhaps TRBD2 as D (5 bases). The length of the CDR3 is 13 residues. CDR1 SGHTA and CDR2 FQGNSA come from the germline V gene. V dropped 5 bases and J dropped 6 bases, with 14 bases sitting between them. The CDR3 coding sequence is TGTGCCAGCAGCAGCGGCAGAATCTCCGAGCAGTACTTC. Its protein product is CASSSGRISEQYF.

DNA of the CDR3: TGTGCCAGCAGTCCATCCAATCAGCCCCAGCATTTT. Protein product: CASSPSNQPQHF. The chain recombines TRBV27 with TRBJ1-5, with D unresolved. Trimming removed 5 bases from V and 3 bases from J, with 5 bases in between. Germline CDR1 is MNHEY and CDR2 is SMNVEV (reference sequence). This CDR3 is built from 12 residues.

The gene calls are TRBV30 and TRBJ1-1; the match to TRBD1 covers 8 bases. The CDR3 has 15 residues. Per germline, CDR1 GTSNPN and CDR2 SVGIG (reference sequence). V shed 2 bases and J 2 bases; nucleotides not matched to a gene: 7. CDR3: CAWSTLQGVNTEAFF. DNA of the CDR3: TGTGCCTGGAGTACTTTACAGGGGGTAAACACTGAAGCTTTCTTT.

The gene calls are TRBV10-1 and TRBJ2-7; weak D call: TRBD1 (6 bases). Germline assignment: CDR1 WNHNN and CDR2 SYGVQD (reference sequence). The CDR3 runs to 15 residues. Between the trimmed V and J ends, which lost 6 bases and 0 bases, there was a span of 15 bases. CDR3 nucleotides: TGCGCCAGCAGCTTCGACAGGTCGAGCTCCTACGAGCAGTACTTC. As protein: CASSFDRSSSYEQYF.

The chain couples TRBV5-4 to TRBJ2-7, with 9 bases lining up with TRBD2. This CDR3 contains 16 residues. V trimming: 6 bases; J trimming: 0 bases; junction bases outside the gene matches: 10. From germline, CDR1 is SGHNT and CDR2 YYREEE (reference sequence). The CDR3 loop is CASMGDAGGYSYEQYF. For the CDR3, the DNA is TGTGCCAGCATGGGGGATGCGGGAGGGTACTCCTACGAGCAGTACTTC. Based on the CDR3 plus reference TRBV5-4 and TRBJ2-7, the full variable domain is ETGVTQSPTHLIKTRGQQVTLRCSSQSGHNTVSWYQQALGQGPQFIFQYYREEENGRGNFPPRFSGLQFPNYSSELNVNALELDDSALYLCASMGDAGGYSYEQYFGPGTRLTVT.

The rearrangement uses TRBV4-2 and TRBJ2-2, with TRBD1 matching 9 bases. Trimming cost V 4 bases and J 1 base; bases outside gene matches: 4. The germline V gene has CDR1 LGHNA and CDR2 YNFKEQ. CDR3 length equals 16 residues. Here the CDR3 DNA reads TGTGCCAGCAGCCGGTCGGGACAGGGGAACACCGGGGAGCTGTTTTTT. Translation: CASSRSGQGNTGELFF.

The J gene is TRBJ1-2, the V gene TRBV28; D may be TRBD1 (5 bases). Germline V CDR1 and CDR2: MDHEN, SYDVKM. The CDR3 covers 14 residues. V gave up 6 bases and J gave up 0 bases, with 11 bases separating them. The CDR3: CASSPGGANYGYTF. Here the CDR3 DNA reads TGTGCCAGCAGCCCGGGGGGGGCTAACTATGGCTACACCTTC.

This clone was seen a handful of times. V is TRBV6-5 and J is TRBJ2-3, with TRBD1 matching over 7 bases. This CDR3 is built from 13 residues. V lost 6 bases to trimming and J lost 4 bases; unmatched junction nucleotides: 4. Germline V gene data show CDR1 as MNHEY and CDR2 as SVGAGI. The CDR3 DNA sequence: TGTGCCAGCAGAGTAGGACAGGCAGATACGCAGTATTTT. This translates into CASRVGQADTQYF.

This chain uses TRBV14 with TRBJ2-5, with 10 bases identical to TRBD1. Germline CDR1 SGHDN, CDR2 FVKESK. With 0 bases clipped from V and 2 bases from J, the junction kept 9 bases outside the gene matches. The CDR3 length is 18 residues. The CDR3 loop reads CASSQDIRTGGIQETQYF. In nucleotides, the CDR3 is TGTGCCAGCAGCCAAGATATTAGGACAGGGGGGATACAAGAGACCCAGTACTTC.

The chain has TRBV30 and TRBJ2-7; TRBD1 agrees at 11 bases. The CDR3 has 15 residues. Trimming removed 4 bases from V and 2 bases from J; junction bases left unmatched: 7. Germline lookup yields CDR1 GTSNPN and CDR2 SVGIG (reference sequence). The DNA of the CDR3 is TGTGCCTGGATGATGGGACAGGGGGTACCCTACGAGCAGTACTTC. Translated, it gives CAWMMGQGVPYEQYF.

A word on this clone: In the same sample, other DNA sequences code for this CDR3. The genes are TRBV18 and TRBJ1-1, with no clear D. The CDR3 is 13 amino acids. V lost 3 bases to trimming and J lost 1 base, with 6 bases between them. Germline V gene sequence: CDR1 KGHSH, CDR2 LQKENI. The CDR3 region has the DNA TGTGCCAGCTCACCGTCACAGAACACTGAAGCTTTCTTT. Translation gives CASSPSQNTEAFF. The full variable domain, rest sourced from reference TRBV18 and TRBJ1-1, is NAGVMQNPRHLVRRRGQEARLRCSPMKGHSHVYWYRQLPEEGLKFMVYLQKENIIDESGMPKERFSAEFPKEGPSILRIQQVVRGDSAAYFCASSPSQNTEAFFGQGTRLTVV.

The chain recombines TRBV6-1 with TRBJ1-2, with D possibly TRBD1 on 5 matching bases. Germline V CDR1 and CDR2: MNHNS, SASEGT. This CDR3 region has 13 residues. V lost 7 bases, J lost 6 bases, and 15 bases lay in between. CDR3 region: CASIPDITNGYTF. CDR3 DNA: TGTGCCAGCATACCGGACATAACGAATGGCTACACCTTC.

This clone was counted a few times. This chain connects TRBV30 to TRBJ2-7; D is unresolved. CDR1 and CDR2 from the germline V gene are GTSNPN and SVGIG (reference sequence). CDR3 length: 11 residues. V gave up 4 bases and J gave up 2 bases, with 6 bases separating them. CDR3: CAWTSAYEQYF. DNA for the CDR3: TGTGCCTGGACTAGTGCCTACGAGCAGTACTTC.

This clone was observed a single time. In nucleotides, the CDR3 is TGTGCCAGCAGCGGACAGGGGGCATGGGAGACCCAGTACTTC. Protein sequence: CASSGQGAWETQYF. This chain joins TRBV6-5 and TRBJ2-5, with 11 bases lining up with TRBD1. Losses at the gene ends were 6 bases for V and 5 bases for J; bases not matched to a gene: 5. Germline loops: CDR1 MNHEY, CDR2 SVGAGI. This CDR3 has 14 residues.

With regard to this clone: Other nucleotide sequences in the sample specify the same CDR3. This rearrangement joins TRBV27 to TRBJ1-6; maybe TRBD1 (5 bases). V shed 1 base and J shed 7 bases, with 8 bases lying between them. The CDR3 runs 14 residues. CDR1 and CDR2 from the germline V gene are MNHEY and SMNVEV (reference sequence). CDR3 residues: CASSLLGGNSPLHF. The CDR3 bases are TGTGCCAGCAGTTTATTGGGGGGAAATTCACCCCTCCACTTT.

The CDR3 sequence is CASSLGQATYEQYF. For the CDR3, the DNA is TGTGCCAGCAGCTTGGGGCAGGCGACCTACGAGCAGTACTTC. The chain has TRBV5-4 and TRBJ2-7; no clear D. CDR3 size: 14 residues. Germline CDR1 SGHNT, CDR2 YYREEE (reference sequence). V dropped 0 bases and J dropped 2 bases, with 9 bases sitting between them.

This sequence joins TRBV7-7 and TRBJ1-3; TRBD1 is a possible D gene (6 bases). Per the germline V gene, CDR1 is SSHAT and CDR2 is FNYEAQ (reference sequence). The V end lost 5 bases, the J end lost 3 bases, and 14 bases lay between the germline ends. CDR3 size: 15 residues. CDR3 nucleotide sequence: TGTGCCAGCAGCGACCGGGCAGGGGTTGGAAACACCATATATTTT. Residues: CASSDRAGVGNTIYF.

V is TRBV7-6 and J is TRBJ2-3; 7 bases match TRBD1. Trimming cost V 1 base and J 4 bases; bases outside gene matches: 11. Per the germline V gene, CDR1 is SGHVS and CDR2 is FNYEAQ. The CDR3 loop spans 17 amino acids. CDR3 protein: CASSLGAVDRAADTQYF. The CDR3 DNA is TGTGCCAGCAGCTTAGGGGCAGTCGACAGGGCGGCAGATACGCAGTATTTT.

This clone showed up just once. The chain has TRBV29-1 and TRBJ1-2; 12 positions match TRBD1. The CDR3 consists of 15 residues. Germline values: CDR1 SQVTM, CDR2 ANQGSEA. J was trimmed by 5 bases and V by 6 bases; bases with no gene match: 10. The chain's CDR3 is CSVTGTGGAAYGYTF. The CDR3 DNA sequence: TGCAGCGTAACCGGGACAGGGGGCGCAGCTTATGGCTACACCTTC. The full variable domain, rest sourced from reference TRBV29-1 and TRBJ1-2, is SAVISQKPSRDICQRGTSLTIQCQVDSQVTMMFWYRQQPGQSLTLIATANQGSEATYESGFVIDKFPISRPNLTFSTLTVSNMSPEDSSIYLCSVTGTGGAAYGYTFGSGTRLTVV.